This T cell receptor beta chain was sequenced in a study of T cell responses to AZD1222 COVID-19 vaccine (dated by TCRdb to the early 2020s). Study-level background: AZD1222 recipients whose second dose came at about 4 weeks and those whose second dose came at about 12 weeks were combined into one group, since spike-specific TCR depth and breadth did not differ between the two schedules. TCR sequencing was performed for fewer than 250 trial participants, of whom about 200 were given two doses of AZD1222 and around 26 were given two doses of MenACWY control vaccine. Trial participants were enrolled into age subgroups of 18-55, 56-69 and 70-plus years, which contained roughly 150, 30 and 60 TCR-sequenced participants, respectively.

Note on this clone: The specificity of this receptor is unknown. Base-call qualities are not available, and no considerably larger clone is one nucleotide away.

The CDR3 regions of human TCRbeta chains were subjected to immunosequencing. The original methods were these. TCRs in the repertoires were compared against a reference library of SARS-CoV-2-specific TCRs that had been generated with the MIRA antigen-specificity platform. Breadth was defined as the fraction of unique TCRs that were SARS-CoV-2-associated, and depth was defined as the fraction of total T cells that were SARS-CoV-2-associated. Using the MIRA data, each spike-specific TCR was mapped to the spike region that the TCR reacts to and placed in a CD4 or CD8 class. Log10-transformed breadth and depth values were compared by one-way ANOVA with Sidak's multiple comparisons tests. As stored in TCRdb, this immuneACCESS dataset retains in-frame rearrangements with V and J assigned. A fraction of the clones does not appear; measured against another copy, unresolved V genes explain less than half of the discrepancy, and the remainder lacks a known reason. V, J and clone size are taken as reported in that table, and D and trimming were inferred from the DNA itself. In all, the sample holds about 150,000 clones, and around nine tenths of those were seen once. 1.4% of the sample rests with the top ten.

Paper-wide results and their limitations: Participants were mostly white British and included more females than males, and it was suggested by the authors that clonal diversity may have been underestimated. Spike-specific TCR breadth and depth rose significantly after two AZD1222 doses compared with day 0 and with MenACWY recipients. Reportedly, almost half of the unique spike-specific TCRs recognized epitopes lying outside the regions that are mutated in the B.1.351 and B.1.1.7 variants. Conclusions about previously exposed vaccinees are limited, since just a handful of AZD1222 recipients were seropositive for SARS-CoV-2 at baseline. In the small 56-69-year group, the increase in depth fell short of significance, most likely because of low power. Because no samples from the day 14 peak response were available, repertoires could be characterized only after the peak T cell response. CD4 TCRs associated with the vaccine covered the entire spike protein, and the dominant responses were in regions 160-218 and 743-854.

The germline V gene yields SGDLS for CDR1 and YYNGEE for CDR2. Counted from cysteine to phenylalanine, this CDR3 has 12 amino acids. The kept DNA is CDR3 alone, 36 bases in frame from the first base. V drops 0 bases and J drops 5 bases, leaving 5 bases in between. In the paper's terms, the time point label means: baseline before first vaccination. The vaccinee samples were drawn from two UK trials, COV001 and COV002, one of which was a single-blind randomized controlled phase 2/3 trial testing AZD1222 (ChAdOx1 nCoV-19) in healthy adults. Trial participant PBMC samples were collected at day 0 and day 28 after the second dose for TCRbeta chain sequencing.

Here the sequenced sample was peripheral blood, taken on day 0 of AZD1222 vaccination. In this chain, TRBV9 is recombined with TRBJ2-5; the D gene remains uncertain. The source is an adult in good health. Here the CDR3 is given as CASSVGGETQYF. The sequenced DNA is TGTGCCAGCAGCGTAGGTGGTGAGACCCAGTACTTC.